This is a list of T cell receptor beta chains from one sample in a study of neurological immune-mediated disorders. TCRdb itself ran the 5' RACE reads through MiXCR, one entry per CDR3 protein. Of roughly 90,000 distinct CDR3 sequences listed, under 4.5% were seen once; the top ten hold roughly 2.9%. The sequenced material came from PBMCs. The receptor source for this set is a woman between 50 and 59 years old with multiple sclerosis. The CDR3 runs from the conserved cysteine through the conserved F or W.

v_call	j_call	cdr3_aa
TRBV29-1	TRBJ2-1	CSVDGIKNGNEQFF
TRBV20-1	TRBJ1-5	CSARDYRDGARNKTQNF
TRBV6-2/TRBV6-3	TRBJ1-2	CASSYGRGVYGYTF
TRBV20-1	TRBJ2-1	CSASRLAGGHNEQFF
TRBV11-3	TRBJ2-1	CASSLDGGGNNEQFF
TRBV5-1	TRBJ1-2	CASSLEAGGYGYTF
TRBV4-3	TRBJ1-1	CASSQAGQGKQAFF
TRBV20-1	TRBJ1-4	CSAVQGGGNEKLFF
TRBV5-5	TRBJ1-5	CASSAIRGLDQPQHF
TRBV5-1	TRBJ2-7	CASSSIPSSYEQYF
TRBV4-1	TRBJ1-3	CASSQDLGSANTIYF
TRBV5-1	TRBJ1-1	CASSPESWTGRAFF
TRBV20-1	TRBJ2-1	CSAREAGPNYNEQFF
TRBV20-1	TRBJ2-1	CSAPPPRTSGDEQFF
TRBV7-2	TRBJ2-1	CASSRDFNEQFF
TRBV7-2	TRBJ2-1	CASSLRGGGSSSYNEQFF
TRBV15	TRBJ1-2	CATSRDQVSGYTF
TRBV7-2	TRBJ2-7	CASSPGTSLTEQYF
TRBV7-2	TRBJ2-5	CASSQTGVETQYF
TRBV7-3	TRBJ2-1	CASSLGWGGYNEQFF
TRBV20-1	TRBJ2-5	CSARRGGLETQYF
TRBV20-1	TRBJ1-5	CSASGRANQPQHF
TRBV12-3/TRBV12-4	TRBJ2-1	CASGTSVLHNEQFF
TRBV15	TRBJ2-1	CATYSAVYNEQFF
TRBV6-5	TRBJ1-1	CASGRWGRDTEAFF
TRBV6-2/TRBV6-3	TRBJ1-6	CASSYKAGVGSPLHF
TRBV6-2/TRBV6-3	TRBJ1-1	CASSLLGGRGNTEAFF
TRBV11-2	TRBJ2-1	CASSSGRGAVYNEQFF
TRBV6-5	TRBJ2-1	CASSFRVGHEQFF
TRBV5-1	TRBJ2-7	CASSLSGGGYEQYF
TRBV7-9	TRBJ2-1	CASSLAGRGLGDEQFF
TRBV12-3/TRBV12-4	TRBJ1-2	CASSHDSYGYTF
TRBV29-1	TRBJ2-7	CSVEDEAGDEQYF
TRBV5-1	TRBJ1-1	CASSLGGWGWDTEAFF
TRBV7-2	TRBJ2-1	CASSPPPAGEYNEQFF
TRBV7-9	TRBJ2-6	CASSAGDTLGTNVLTF
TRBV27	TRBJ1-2	CASSSYLRGQGDGYTF
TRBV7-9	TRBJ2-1	CASSPPDTDYNEQFF
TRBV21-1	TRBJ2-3	CASSKKGRGTSTDTQYF
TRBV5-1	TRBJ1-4	CASSSATNEKLFF
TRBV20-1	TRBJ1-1	CSALSSTEAFF
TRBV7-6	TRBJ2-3	CASSLVGGHTDTQYF